The 20 T cell receptor beta chains listed next were all sequenced from one sample in a study of shared clonotypes between healthy human individuals. Cells designated naive CD8 were CD45RO-negative and were positively selected for CCR7, with terminally differentiated effector memory CD45RA+ cells excluded. Measured with immunoSEQ multiplex PCR; TCRdb has only the in-frame clones, and not every one. Of about 2,100,000 clones listed, about 92% are singletons. The source material was naive CD8+ T cells from PBMCs. The receptors here all came from a man between 18 and 35 years old in good health. Some clones in this sample may be carry-over from other donors' samples.

The rearrangement joins TRBV29-1 to TRBJ2-1, with 7 bases lining up with TRBD2. V was pared by 4 bases and J by 5 bases, with 8 bases of the junction left unmatched. This CDR3 has 14 residues. Germline CDR1 and CDR2: SQVTM and ANQGSEA. CDR3 bases: TGCAGCGTTGTTGGCGGGAGACGGAACAATGAGCAGTTCTTC. Its translation: CSVVGGRRNNEQFF.

The V and J genes are TRBV28 and TRBJ2-7, with 7 bases fitting TRBD1. The germline gives CDR1 MDHEN, CDR2 SYDVKM. CDR3 length: 13 amino acids. V dropped 7 bases and J dropped 7; count of bases not matched to a gene: 10. The CDR3 loop reads CASNIGGRQEQYF. CDR3 sequence (DNA): TGTGCCAGCAACATAGGGGGCAGGCAAGAGCAGTACTTC.

The chain combines TRBV7-9 with TRBJ2-7, with D tentatively TRBD1 or TRBD2 (7 bases each). Per the germline V gene, CDR1 is SEHNR and CDR2 is FQNEAQ (reference sequence). With 5 bases removed from V and 2 bases from J, the gap between germline ends came to 19 bases. CDR3 length: 16 residues. For the CDR3, the DNA is TGTGCCAGCAGCCGGGTGGGGGGGACAGCTACCTACGAGCAGTACTTC. This encodes CASSRVGGTATYEQYF.

The chain couples TRBV19 to TRBJ1-1; D unresolved. Between the trimmed V and J ends, which lost 3 bases and 1 base, there was a span of 6 bases. The CDR3 is 13 residues long. Germline V CDR1 and CDR2: LNHDA, SQIVND (reference sequence). The CDR3 region has the DNA TGTGCCAGTAGTATTCCAGCGAACACTGAAGCTTTCTTT. Translation gives CASSIPANTEAFF.

J is TRBJ2-2 and V is TRBV9, with D possibly TRBD2 on 5 matching bases. The CDR3 runs 16 residues. V was clipped by 0 bases and J by 6 bases, with 15 bases between them. Germline lookup yields CDR1 SGDLS and CDR2 YYNGEE. CDR3 nucleotides: TGTGCCAGCAGCGTAGGGACTCCCTGGGCGGCCGGGGAGCTGTTTTTT. Its translation: CASSVGTPWAAGELFF. Based on the CDR3 plus reference TRBV9 and TRBJ2-2, the full variable domain is DSGVTQTPKHLITATGQRVTLRCSPRSGDLSVYWYQQSLDQGLQFLIQYYNGEERAKGNILERFSAQQFPDLHSELNLSSLELGDSALYFCASSVGTPWAAGELFFGEGSRLTVL.

This clone was recorded a few times. The chain employs TRBV19 and TRBJ1-1; D remains ambiguous. This CDR3 spans 10 amino acids. In germline, CDR1 is LNHDA, CDR2 SQIVND (reference sequence). V was trimmed by 9 bases and J by 9 bases, leaving 11 bases between them. CDR3 region: CASKGGQAFF. The CDR3 DNA reads TGTGCCAGCAAAGGAGGCCAAGCTTTCTTT.

The chain recombines TRBV27 with TRBJ2-1, with TRBD1 matching 8 bases. The V and J ends lost 2 bases and 6 bases, in that order; junction bases with no gene match: 9. CDR1 MNHEY and CDR2 SMNVEV come from the germline V gene (reference sequence). This CDR3 is 16 amino acids long. CDR3 amino acids: CASSLGGGQGVNEQFF. In nucleotides, the CDR3 is TGTGCCAGCAGTTTAGGTGGTGGACAGGGAGTCAATGAGCAGTTCTTC.

The chain links TRBV28 to TRBJ2-7, with a weak D call TRBD1 (5 bases). The CDR3 totals 17 residues. V was clipped by 5 bases and J by 9 bases, with 29 bases between them. CDR1 and CDR2 from the germline V gene are MDHEN and SYDVKM. CDR3 coding DNA: TGTGCCAGCAGTCCCGCCACGGAAGGGTTTAGGGGTTCCGGGCAGTACTTC. Translated, it gives CASSPATEGFRGSGQYF.

The rearrangement links TRBV9 to TRBJ2-2, with D hard to call. Per the germline V gene, CDR1 is SGDLS and CDR2 is YYNGEE. This CDR3 comprises 17 residues. Trimming left V 2 bases short and J 1 base short, with 15 bases between. The CDR3 nucleotides read TGTGCCAGCAGCGTCGCTCAGACCGTTGTGAACACCGGGGAGCTGTTTTTT. Translated: CASSVAQTVVNTGELFF.

V gene TRBV5-6 combines with J gene TRBJ2-5; no reliable D call. The CDR3 covers 13 residues. CDR1 and CDR2 from the germline V gene are SGHDT and YYEEEE. V lost 2 bases to trimming and J lost 0 bases, with 5 bases between them. The DNA for the CDR3 is TGTGCCAGCAGCTTTGAGTACCAAGAGACCCAGTACTTC. Its protein product is CASSFEYQETQYF. Complete variable domain (other parts from reference TRBV5-6 and TRBJ2-5): DAGVTQSPTHLIKTRGQQVTLRCSPKSGHDTVSWYQQALGQGPQFIFQYYEEEERQRGNFPDRFSGHQFPNYSSELNVNALLLGDSALYLCASSFEYQETQYFGPGTRLLVL.

The chain is built from TRBV9 and TRBJ2-1; 9 bases fit TRBD2. The CDR3 extends over 16 amino acids. Losses at the gene ends were 4 bases for V and 10 bases for J; bases not matched to a gene: 15. The V gene's germline CDR1 is SGDLS and CDR2 YYNGEE. CDR3 in DNA: TGTGCCAGCAGCTTCCCGTCACTAGCGGGTGCCCGAGAGCAGTTCTTC. This codes for CASSFPSLAGAREQFF.

V and J are TRBV6-1 and TRBJ1-1; TRBD1 is a possible D gene (5 bases). The CDR3 is 13 amino acids. The germline V gene has CDR1 MNHNS and CDR2 SASEGT. V dropped 7 bases and J dropped 2 bases, with 11 bases sitting between them. DNA for the CDR3: TGTGCCAGCACCCAAGGGGCTAACACTGAAGCTTTCTTT. Translated: CASTQGANTEAFF.

Only one count was recorded for this clone. The rearrangement joins TRBV5-6 to TRBJ1-5; no definite D call. In germline, CDR1 is SGHDT, CDR2 YYEEEE. Trimming took off 0 bases at V and 0 bases at J, with 7 bases between the two ends. CDR3 length equals 15 residues. CDR3 loop: CASSLGQPSNQPQHF. CDR3 DNA: TGTGCCAGCAGCTTGGGCCAGCCTAGCAATCAGCCCCAGCATTTT.

The genes are TRBV4-1 and TRBJ2-7; maybe TRBD1 (6 bases). CDR3 length equals 15 residues. From germline, CDR1 is MGHRA and CDR2 YSYEKL. V was trimmed by 5 bases and J by 4 bases, leaving 18 bases between them. This CDR3 reads CASSESRTGSYEQYF. For the CDR3, the DNA is TGCGCCAGCAGCGAGAGTAGAACAGGGAGTTACGAGCAGTACTTC.

V usage is TRBV7-6 and J usage is TRBJ2-7; D unclear. The germline V gene encodes CDR1 SGHVS and CDR2 FNYEAQ. V lost 5 bases to trimming and J lost 2 bases, with 13 bases between them. This CDR3 has 14 residues. CDR3 residues: CASSPTSRPYEQYF. Here the CDR3 DNA reads TGTGCCAGCAGCCCTACCAGCAGGCCCTACGAGCAGTACTTC.

The chain carries TRBV27 and TRBJ2-5; D is unresolved. This CDR3 contains 14 residues. The ends were cut back, 5 bases at V and 5 bases at J, with 15 bases in the middle. Germline V gives CDR1 MNHEY, CDR2 SMNVEV (reference sequence). The CDR3 bases are TGTGCCAGCAGTCTCACGGGCCCGAGGGAGACCCAGTACTTC. Translating gives CASSLTGPRETQYF.

V gene TRBV27 combines with J gene TRBJ2-7, with a tentative D call TRBD2 (6 bases). Trimming pared 5 bases from V and 4 bases from J, leaving 18 bases between. From germline, CDR1 is MNHEY and CDR2 SMNVEV (reference sequence). The CDR3 consists of 15 residues. The CDR3: CASSPLAGSEYEQYF. CDR3 sequence (DNA): TGTGCCAGCAGTCCCCTGGCCGGGAGCGAATACGAGCAGTACTTC.

The rearrangement uses TRBV7-2 and TRBJ2-1, with 8 nucleotides matching TRBD2. Losses at the gene ends were 2 bases for V and 4 bases for J; bases not matched to a gene: 4. From germline, CDR1 is SGHTA and CDR2 FQGNSA. The CDR3 loop spans 15 amino acids. CDR3 region: CASSLTSGQYNEQFF. The CDR3 DNA reads TGTGCCAGCAGCTTAACTAGCGGACAATACAATGAGCAGTTCTTC. The variable domain in full, with the rest retrieved from reference TRBV7-2 and TRBJ2-1, is GAGVSQSPSNKVTEKGKDVELRCDPISGHTALYWYRQSLGQGLEFLIYFQGNSAPDKSGLPSDRFSAERTGGSVSTLTIQRTQQEDSAVYLCASSLTSGQYNEQFFGPGTRLTVL.

The chain recombines TRBV11-2 with TRBJ1-1, with a tentative D call TRBD1 (5 bases). In germline, CDR1 is SGHAT, CDR2 FQNNGV. The CDR3 loop spans 15 amino acids. Deletions cut 1 base from V and 4 bases from J, with 13 bases between. CDR3 bases: TGTGCCAGCAGCTTAGGGAGGAGGGGAGGCACTGAAGCTTTCTTT. It codes for CASSLGRRGGTEAFF.

The genes are TRBV28 and TRBJ2-1; D not certain. CDR1 MDHEN and CDR2 SYDVKM come from the germline V gene. Trimming removed 3 bases from V and 12 bases from J, with 18 bases in between. This CDR3 spans 14 amino acids. The DNA of the CDR3 is TGTGCCAGCAGTTTTTCAATCTCCGGAATCGGGCAGTTCTTC. Its protein product is CASSFSISGIGQFF. Full variable domain (rest looked up from reference TRBV28 and TRBJ2-1): DVKVTQSSRYLVKRTGEKVFLECVQDMDHENMFWYRQDPGLGLRLIYFSYDVKMKEKGDIPEGYSVSREKKERFSLILESASTNQTSMYLCASSFSISGIGQFFGPGTRLTVL.